The present T cell receptor beta chain was sequenced within a study of T cell changes during pregnancy in multiple sclerosis. Here immunoSEQ multiplex PCR was the method, and the copy in TCRdb shows in-frame clones only, minus some. This table holds about 41,000 clones, approximately 91% found once. The CDR3 extends over 13 amino acids. CDR1 and CDR2 from the germline V gene are ENHRY and SYGVKD. The germline V and J ends were trimmed by 3 bases and 2 bases, with 8 bases remaining between them. This receptor was taken from a female donor with multiple sclerosis, enrolled in a pregnancy study. V usage is TRBV10-3 and J usage is TRBJ2-7; unclear D gene. The sample here was CD8+ T cells from peripheral blood mononuclear cells, taken in the third trimester of pregnancy. DNA for the CDR3: TGTGCCATCAGTGATGAGATCCCCTACGAGCAGTACTTC. It yields the protein CAISDEIPYEQYF.